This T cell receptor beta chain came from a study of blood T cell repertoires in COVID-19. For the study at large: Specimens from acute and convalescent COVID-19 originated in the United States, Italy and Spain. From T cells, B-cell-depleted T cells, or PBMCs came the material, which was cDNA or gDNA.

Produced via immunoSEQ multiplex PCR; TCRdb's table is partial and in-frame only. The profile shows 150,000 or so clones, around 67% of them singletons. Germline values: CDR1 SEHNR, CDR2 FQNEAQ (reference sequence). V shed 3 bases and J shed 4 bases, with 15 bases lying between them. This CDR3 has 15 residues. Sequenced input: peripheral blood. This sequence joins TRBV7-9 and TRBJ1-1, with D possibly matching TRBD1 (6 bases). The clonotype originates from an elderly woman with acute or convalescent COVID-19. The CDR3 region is CASSFLGGPGTEAFF. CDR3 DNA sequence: TGTGCCAGCAGCTTTCTCGGGGGGCCGGGCACTGAAGCTTTCTTT.